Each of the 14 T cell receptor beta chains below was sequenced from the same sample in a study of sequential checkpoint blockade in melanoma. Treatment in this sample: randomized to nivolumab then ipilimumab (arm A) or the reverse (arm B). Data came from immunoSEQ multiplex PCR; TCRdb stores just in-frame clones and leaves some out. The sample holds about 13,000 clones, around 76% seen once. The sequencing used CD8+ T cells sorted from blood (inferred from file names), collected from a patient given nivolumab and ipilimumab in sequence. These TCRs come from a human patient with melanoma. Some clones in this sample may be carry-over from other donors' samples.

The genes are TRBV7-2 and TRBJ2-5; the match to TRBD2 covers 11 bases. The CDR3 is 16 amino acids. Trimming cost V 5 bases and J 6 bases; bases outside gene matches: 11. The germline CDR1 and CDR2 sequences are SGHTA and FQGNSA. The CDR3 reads CASSEYHSGGAKTQYF. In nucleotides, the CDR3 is TGTGCCAGCAGCGAATACCATAGCGGGGGGGCCAAGACCCAGTACTTC.

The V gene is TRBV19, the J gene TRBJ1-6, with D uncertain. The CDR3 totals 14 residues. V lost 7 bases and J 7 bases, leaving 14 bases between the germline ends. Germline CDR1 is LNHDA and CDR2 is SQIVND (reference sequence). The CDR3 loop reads CASTPALGNSPLHF. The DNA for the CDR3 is TGTGCCAGTACCCCGGCCTTGGGCAATTCACCCCTCCACTTT.

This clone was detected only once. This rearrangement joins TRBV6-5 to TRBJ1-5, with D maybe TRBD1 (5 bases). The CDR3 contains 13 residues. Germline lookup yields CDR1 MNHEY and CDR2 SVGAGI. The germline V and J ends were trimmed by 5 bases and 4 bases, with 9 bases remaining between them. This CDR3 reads CASSPGGNQPQHF. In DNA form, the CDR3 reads TGTGCCAGCAGTCCCGGGGGGAATCAGCCCCAGCATTTT.

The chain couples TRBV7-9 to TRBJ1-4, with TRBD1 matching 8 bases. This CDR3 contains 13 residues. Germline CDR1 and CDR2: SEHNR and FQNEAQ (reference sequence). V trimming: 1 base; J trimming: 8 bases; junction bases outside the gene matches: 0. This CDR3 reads CASSLGTGEKLFF. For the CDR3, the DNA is TGTGCCAGCAGCTTAGGGACAGGGGAAAAACTGTTTTTT.

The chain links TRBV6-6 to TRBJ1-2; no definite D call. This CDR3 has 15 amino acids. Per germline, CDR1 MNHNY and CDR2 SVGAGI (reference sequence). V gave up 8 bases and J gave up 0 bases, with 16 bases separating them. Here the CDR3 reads CASRLSLDTNYGYTF. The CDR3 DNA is TGTGCCAGCCGTTTAAGTCTAGATACTAACTATGGCTACACCTTC.

This CDR3 is CASSDLRQRKRVAEAFF. CDR3 DNA sequence: TGTGCCAGCAGCGACTTGAGGCAGCGCAAGAGGGTCGCTGAAGCTTTCTTT. The gene calls are TRBV9 and TRBJ1-1; no firm D call. In germline, CDR1 is SGDLS, CDR2 YYNGEE. V lost 3 bases, J lost 6 bases, and 24 bases lay in between. The CDR3 is made up of 17 amino acids.

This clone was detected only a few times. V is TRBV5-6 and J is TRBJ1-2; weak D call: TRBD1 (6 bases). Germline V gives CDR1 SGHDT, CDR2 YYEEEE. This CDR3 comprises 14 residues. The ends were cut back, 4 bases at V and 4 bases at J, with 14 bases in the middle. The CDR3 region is CASSEQGTSYGYTF. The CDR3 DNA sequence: TGTGCCAGCAGCGAACAGGGAACGAGCTATGGCTACACCTTC.

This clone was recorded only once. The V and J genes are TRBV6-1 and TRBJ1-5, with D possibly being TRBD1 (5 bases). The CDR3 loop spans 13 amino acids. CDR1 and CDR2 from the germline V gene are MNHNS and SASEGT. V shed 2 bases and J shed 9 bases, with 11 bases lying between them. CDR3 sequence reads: CASSEQGARPQHF. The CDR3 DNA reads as TGTGCCAGCAGTGAACAAGGGGCCAGGCCCCAGCATTTT.

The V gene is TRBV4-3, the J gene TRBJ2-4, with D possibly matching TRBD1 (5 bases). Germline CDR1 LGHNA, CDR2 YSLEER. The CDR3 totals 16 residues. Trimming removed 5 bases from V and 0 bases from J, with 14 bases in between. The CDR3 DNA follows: TGCGCCAGCAGCAAGGCCAGGGAACTAGCCAAAAACATTCAGTACTTC. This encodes CASSKARELAKNIQYF.

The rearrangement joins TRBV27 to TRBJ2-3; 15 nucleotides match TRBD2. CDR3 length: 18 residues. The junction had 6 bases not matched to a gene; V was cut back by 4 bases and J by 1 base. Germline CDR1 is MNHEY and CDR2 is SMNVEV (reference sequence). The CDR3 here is CASSSGLAGGRGTDTQYF. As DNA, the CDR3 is TGTGCCAGCAGTTCAGGACTAGCGGGGGGGCGGGGCACAGATACGCAGTATTTT.

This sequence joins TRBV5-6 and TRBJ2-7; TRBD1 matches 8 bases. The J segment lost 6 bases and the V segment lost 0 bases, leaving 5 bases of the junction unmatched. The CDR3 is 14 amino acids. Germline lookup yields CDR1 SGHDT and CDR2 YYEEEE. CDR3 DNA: TGTGCCAGCAGCTTGGCCTGGACAGGGTCCGAGCAGTACTTC. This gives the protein CASSLAWTGSEQYF.

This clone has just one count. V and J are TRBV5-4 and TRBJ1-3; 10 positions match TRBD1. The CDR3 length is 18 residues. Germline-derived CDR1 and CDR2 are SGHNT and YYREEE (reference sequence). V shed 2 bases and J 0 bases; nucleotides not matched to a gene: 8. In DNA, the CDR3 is TGTGCCAGCAGCTTAATTCCGGGACAGGGGATCTCTGGAAACACCATATATTTT. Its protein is CASSLIPGQGISGNTIYF.

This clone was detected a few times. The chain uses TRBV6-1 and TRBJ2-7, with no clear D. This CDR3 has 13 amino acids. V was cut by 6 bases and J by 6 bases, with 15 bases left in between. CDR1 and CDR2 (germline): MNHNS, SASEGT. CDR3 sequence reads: CASSLKVLGEQYF. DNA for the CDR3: TGTGCCAGCAGCTTAAAAGTACTTGGCGAGCAGTACTTC.

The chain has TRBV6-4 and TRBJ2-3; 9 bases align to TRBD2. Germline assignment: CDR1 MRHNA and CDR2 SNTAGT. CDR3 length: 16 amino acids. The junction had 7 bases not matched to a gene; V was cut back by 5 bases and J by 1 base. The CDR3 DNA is TGTGCCAGCAGTCTTAGCGGGGGCAGCGGCACAGATACGCAGTATTTT. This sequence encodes CASSLSGGSGTDTQYF.